Below, one TCR beta chain is given with its context. What it recognizes is unknown. Carried by the TCR beta cDNA libraries were unique molecular identifiers. Via MiXCR, TCRdb re-called the PCR reads, giving one row per CDR3 protein. The table includes about 460,000 distinct CDR3 sequences, around 40% detected once. The data were obtained in a study of post-analysis software for immune sequencing data. The wider study: Relapsing-remitting, secondary progressive and progressive-relapsing multiple sclerosis courses were included. Study outcomes and limitations: Significantly decreased normalized Chao1 diversity was recorded for multiple sclerosis patients relative to controls. Strong co-clustering by F measure was evident for samples that had been prepared in the same batch. TRBV5-6, TRBV5-1 and TRBV20-1 belonged to a set of five TRBV segments that were more frequent in patients than controls.

CDR3 length: 17 residues. V was cut by 0 bases and J by 2 bases, with 15 bases left in between. In germline, CDR1 is SGHTA, CDR2 FQGNSA. The rearrangement links TRBV7-2 to TRBJ2-3, with D possibly TRBD1 on 6 matching bases. The sample consisted of blood. The clonotype comes from a girl aged 10 to 17 with multiple sclerosis. CDR3 DNA: TGTGCCAGCAGCTTAGCCCTATTTGACAGGTACACAGATACGCAGTATTTT. Translated, it gives CASSLALFDRYTDTQYF.